The 9 T cell receptor beta chains below all came from one sample that was sequenced in a study of blood T cells in healthy people across ages. Together with a sample-barcoded 5' primer, a J-beta primer mix was included in a second PCR lasting about 7 to 12 cycles. TCRdb reprocessed the 5' RACE reads via MiXCR and lists one record per CDR3 protein. The repertoire consists of 750,000 to 950,000 distinct CDR3 sequences, with approximately 32% occurring once and the leading ten covering about 9.4%. These data were also filed under a second study, of T cells of mothers and their children.

The specimen was blood. Source of these receptors: a woman aged 40 to 50 in good health.

The CDR3 protein is CASSPAARGVTDTQYF. The CDR3 coding sequence is TGTGCCAGCTCACCAGCGGCGCGGGGGGTCACAGATACGCAGTATTTT. J is TRBJ2-3 and V is TRBV18; 8 positions match TRBD2. The CDR3 is made up of 16 amino acids. From germline, CDR1 is KGHSH and CDR2 LQKENI. The V and J ends lost 2 bases and 2 bases, in that order; junction bases with no gene match: 6. Full variable domain (remainder filled in from reference TRBV18 and TRBJ2-3): NAGVMQNPRHLVRRRGQEARLRCSPMKGHSHVYWYRQLPEEGLKFMVYLQKENIIDESGMPKERFSAEFPKEGPSILRIQQVVRGDSAAYFCASSPAARGVTDTQYFGPGTRLTVL.

The sample holds many counts of this clonotype. This chain connects TRBV5-1 to TRBJ1-2; D gene uncertain. Trimming left V 0 bases short and J 8 bases short, with 14 bases between. In germline, CDR1 is SGHRS, CDR2 YFSETQ. The CDR3 runs to 14 residues. The CDR3 loop reads CASSLEYTDHGYTF. In DNA form, the CDR3 reads TGCGCCAGCAGCTTGGAGTATACAGATCACGGCTACACCTTC.

Comment on this clonotype: A much more abundant neighbour one base away suggests this may be a read error. This chain connects TRBV18 to TRBJ2-4, with no clear D. This CDR3 region has 14 residues. The germline CDR1 and CDR2 sequences are KGHSH and LQKENI. The CDR3 DNA reads TGTGTCAGCTCACCGGCCTCTGGGGAAAACATTCAGTACTTC. Amino acids: CVSSPASGENIQYF.

The chain employs TRBV30 and TRBJ2-7, with D perhaps being TRBD1 or TRBD2 (5 bases each). Germline V CDR1 and CDR2: GTSNPN, SVGIG (reference sequence). The V and J ends lost 4 bases and 5 bases respectively, with 12 bases between them. This CDR3 is 12 amino acids long. DNA of the CDR3: TGTGCCTGGACGCCGGGACCTCACGAGCAGTACTTC. The encoded protein is CAWTPGPHEQYF.

This rearrangement joins TRBV14 to TRBJ2-3; 10 nucleotides line up with TRBD2. V lost 5 bases to trimming and J lost 0 bases; unmatched junction nucleotides: 5. CDR3 size: 16 residues. From germline, CDR1 is SGHDN and CDR2 FVKESK. The CDR3 DNA reads as TGTGCCAGCAGCAAGACTAGCGGGCGCAGCACAGATACGCAGTATTTT. It is translated as CASSKTSGRSTDTQYF.

This clonotype is a singleton in its sample. The chain carries TRBV7-8 and TRBJ1-5; the match to TRBD1 covers 7 bases. V shed 5 bases, J shed 1 base, and the junction held 5 bases outside the gene matches. CDR3 length: 15 residues. CDR1 and CDR2 (germline): SGHVS, FQNEAQ. The CDR3 bases are TGTGCCAGCAGCATATCGACAGGGAGCAATCAGCCCCAGCATTTT. Protein sequence: CASSISTGSNQPQHF.

The gene calls are TRBV2 and TRBJ2-1, with 8 bases identical to TRBD2. Germline lookup yields CDR1 SNHLY and CDR2 FYNNEI. The J segment lost 10 bases and the V segment lost 7 bases, leaving 15 bases of the junction unmatched. This CDR3 region has 15 residues. DNA for the CDR3: TGTGCCAGCACCCTGGAACTAGCGGCGGGTCGGGAGCAGTTCTTC. This gives the protein CASTLELAAGREQFF.

This clonotype was observed a handful of times. The chain employs TRBV20-1 and TRBJ2-7; TRBD2 might be the D (6 bases). Germline V lookup: CDR1 DFQATT, CDR2 SNEGSKA (reference sequence). Deletions cut 0 bases from V and 6 bases from J, with 18 bases between. This CDR3 is built from 15 residues. The CDR3 region has the DNA TGCAGTGCTAGAGATCCCCAGGGAGGAGTCGGCGAGCAGTACTTC. It yields the protein CSARDPQGGVGEQYF.

The chain joins TRBV28 to TRBJ2-1; 9 bases are a match to TRBD2. The CDR3 is 16 residues long. Germline values: CDR1 MDHEN, CDR2 SYDVKM. V lost 4 bases, J lost 6 bases, and 10 bases stayed unmatched. CDR3 DNA sequence: TGTGCCAGCAGTTCCCGGAGGCGGGGGGGCTTCAATGAGCAGTTCTTC. This sequence encodes CASSSRRRGGFNEQFF.